What follows is one T cell receptor beta chain and its context. Its specificity is unknown. Preparation of TCR beta libraries was done by quantitative 5'-RACE with molecular barcodes. MiXCR, run by TCRdb on the 5' RACE reads, gives a single entry per CDR3 protein. The table lists around 770,000 distinct CDR3 sequences, under 20% of them singletons. V dropped 8 bases and J dropped 10 bases, with 18 bases sitting between them. Looked up from germline, CDR1 is MNHNY and CDR2 is SVGAGI (reference sequence). The CDR3 covers 13 residues. The data were obtained in a study of CD8 T cells in ankylosing spondylitis. Whole-study findings and limits: A TCR beta motif of several highly homologous variants appeared characteristic of ankylosing spondylitis blood. Past research had described some motif variants in reactive arthritis synovial fluid and blood.

V is TRBV6-6 and J is TRBJ2-1; TRBD1 might be the D (6 bases). This TCR derives from a male donor with ankylosing spondylitis. The material sequenced was blood, either unsorted or a sorted T cell fraction (not recorded which). As DNA, the CDR3 is TGTGCCAGCGGGACAAGCAGGGTGGGGGAGCAGTTCTTC. This sequence encodes CASGTSRVGEQFF.